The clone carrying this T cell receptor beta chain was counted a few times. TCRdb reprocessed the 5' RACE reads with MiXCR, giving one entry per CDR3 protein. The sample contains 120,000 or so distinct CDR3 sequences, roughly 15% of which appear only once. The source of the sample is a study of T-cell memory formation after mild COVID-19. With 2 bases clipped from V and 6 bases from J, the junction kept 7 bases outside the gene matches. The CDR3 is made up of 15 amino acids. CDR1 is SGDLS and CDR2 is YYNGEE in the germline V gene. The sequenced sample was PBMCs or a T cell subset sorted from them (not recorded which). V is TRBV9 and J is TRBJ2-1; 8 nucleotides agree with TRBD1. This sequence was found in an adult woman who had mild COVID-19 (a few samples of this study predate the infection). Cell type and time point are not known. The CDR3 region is CASSVQGAFGNEQFF. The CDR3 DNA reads TGTGCCAGCAGCGTGCAGGGGGCCTTCGGCAATGAGCAGTTCTTC.